This entry lists 13 T cell receptor beta chains sequenced from one sample in a study of regulatory T cells in long-lasting Graves disease. Both iRepertoire HTBI primers and Arm-PCR of CDR3 regions were used to build the TCR beta libraries. TCRdb ran MiXCR on the multiplex PCR reads and lists one entry per CDR3 protein. The table has hundreds of thousands of distinct CDR3 sequences, roughly 21% seen once. Time point of the sample: persistent/refractory GD, antithyroid drugs over 5 years with positive TRAb. Making the TCR library involved RNA that had been extracted from PBMCs. The source was peripheral blood mononuclear cells (PBMCs), collected when the disease was refractory, from a patient treated with antithyroid drugs. The receptors originated from a female donor with Graves disease.

This clonotype was counted at least ten times. This chain uses TRBV7-2 with TRBJ1-1; perhaps TRBD1 as D (6 bases). CDR3 length equals 14 residues. The V gene's germline CDR1 is SGHTA and CDR2 FQGNSA. Trimming took 4 bases from V and 1 from J, leaving 10 bases between them. The CDR3, as DNA: TGTGCCAGCAGCTCCCCGGACAGGAACACTGAAGCTTTCTTT. This encodes CASSSPDRNTEAFF.

This clonotype has at least ten counts. The chain uses TRBV11-2 and TRBJ2-7; the D gene could be TRBD1 or TRBD2 (6 bases each). Trimming shortened V by 5 bases and J by 0 bases, and 14 bases separated the two germline ends. The CDR3 extends over 15 amino acids. Germline V gives CDR1 SGHAT, CDR2 FQNNGV. CDR3: CASSGEDRDSYEQYF. CDR3 DNA: TGTGCCAGCAGCGGGGAGGACAGAGACTCCTACGAGCAGTACTTC.

To note about this clonotype: Mismatch with germline at one junction end may stem from a read error. V and J are TRBV7-7 and TRBJ2-7; D is possibly TRBD1 (6 bases). CDR1 SSHAT and CDR2 FNYEAQ come from the germline V gene (reference sequence). The length of the CDR3 is 13 residues. For the CDR3, the DNA is TGTGCTAGCAGCTTAGGTGTACAGGGTGTGCAGTACTTC. As protein: CASSLGVQGVQYF.

The chain links TRBV6-2 or TRBV6-3 to TRBJ2-3; D unclear. The CDR3 runs to 12 residues. V was trimmed by 5 bases and J by 4 bases, leaving 7 bases between them. Looked up from germline, CDR1 is MNHEY and CDR2 is SVGEGT. The CDR3 region is CASSENPDTQYF. CDR3 nucleotides: TGTGCCAGCAGTGAAAACCCAGATACGCAGTATTTT.

This clonotype was seen many times. The chain is built from TRBV3-1 and TRBJ2-5, with 8 bases aligning to TRBD2. From germline, CDR1 is LGHDT and CDR2 YNNKEL (reference sequence). Trimming cost V 4 bases and J 4 bases; bases outside gene matches: 8. This CDR3 region has 15 residues. CDR3 nucleotides: TGTGCCAGCAGCCGAACTAGCGGAACTGTAGAGACCCAGTACTTC. As protein: CASSRTSGTVETQYF.

The sample holds a few counts of this clonotype. The J gene is TRBJ2-4, the V gene TRBV7-9, with unresolved D. Germline loops: CDR1 SEHNR, CDR2 FQNEAQ (reference sequence). CDR3 size: 14 residues. V shed 3 bases and J shed 2 bases, with 8 bases lying between them. CDR3 bases: TGTGCCAGCAGCTTGAGTGGTACCAAAAACATTCAGTACTTC. Translating it yields CASSLSGTKNIQYF.

This chain connects TRBV10-3 to TRBJ2-7, with a possible D match to TRBD1 (5 bases). This CDR3 contains 15 residues. V was clipped by 3 bases and J by 4 bases, with 16 bases between them. Per germline, CDR1 ENHRY and CDR2 SYGVKD. In DNA form, the CDR3 reads TGTGCCATCAGTGAAGGTACAGGCCAAGGGTACGAGCAGTACTTC. This gives the protein CAISEGTGQGYEQYF.

This clonotype was recorded a few times. The V call is TRBV25-1, the J call TRBJ2-7; a possible D gene is TRBD1 (6 bases). CDR3 size: 15 residues. The germline V gene has CDR1 MGHDK and CDR2 SYGVNS. V was clipped by 5 bases and J by 2 bases, with 16 bases between them. Written as DNA, the CDR3 is TGTGCCAGCAGTCCCCTCACCGGGACACCCTACGAGCAGTACTTC. Translated: CASSPLTGTPYEQYF.

This clonotype occurred a few times. The CDR3 is CASSVEGRDGETQYF. The CDR3 bases are TGTGCCAGCAGCGTAGAGGGCCGAGATGGAGAGACCCAGTACTTC. The V and J genes are TRBV9 and TRBJ2-5; D uncertain. This CDR3 contains 15 residues. The V gene lost 0 bases and the J gene lost 4 bases, with 13 bases spanning the gap. Germline CDR1 reads SGDLS; CDR2 reads YYNGEE.

This clonotype was observed at least ten times. CDR3 in amino acids: CASSLRTGGFWANVLTF. CDR3 DNA sequence: TGTGCCAGCAGTCTAAGGACAGGGGGCTTCTGGGCCAACGTCCTGACTTTC. The rearrangement links TRBV28 to TRBJ2-6, with 11 bases matching TRBD1. The germline CDR1 and CDR2 sequences are MDHEN and SYDVKM. V lost 5 bases, J lost 5 bases, and 8 bases stayed unmatched. CDR3 length equals 17 residues.

This clonotype was seen ten or more times. The gene calls are TRBV12-3 or TRBV12-4 and TRBJ1-6; maybe TRBD1 (5 bases). The CDR3 runs to 12 residues. V lost 6 bases to trimming and J lost 11 bases, with 11 bases between them. CDR3 sequence: CASSLTAAPLHF. In nucleotides, the CDR3 is TGTGCCAGCAGCCTGACAGCAGCACCCCTCCACTTT.

There are a few counts of this clonotype. This chain uses TRBV30 with TRBJ1-1; no definite D call. V was cut by 4 bases and J by 0 bases, with 18 bases left in between. CDR3 size: 16 residues. The germline V gene encodes CDR1 GTSNPN and CDR2 SVGIG (reference sequence). CDR3 loop: CAWKVGFWALNTEAFF. CDR3 nucleotides: TGTGCCTGGAAGGTCGGGTTCTGGGCCCTGAACACTGAAGCTTTCTTT. The full variable domain, with the rest looked up from reference TRBV30 and TRBJ1-1, is SQTIHQWPATLVQPVGSPLSLECTVEGTSNPNLYWYRQAAGRGLQLLFYSVGIGQISSEVPQNLSASRPQDRQFILSSKKLLLSDSGFYLCAWKVGFWALNTEAFFGQGTRLTVV.

The J gene is TRBJ2-5, the V gene TRBV5-6; 10 bases line up with TRBD2. V lost 4 bases to trimming and J lost 0 bases; unmatched junction nucleotides: 6. The germline V gene has CDR1 SGHDT and CDR2 YYEEEE. This CDR3 has 16 residues. As DNA, the CDR3 is TGTGCCAGCAGCCCCCCCAGCGGGAGGGACCAAGAGACCCAGTACTTC. As protein: CASSPPSGRDQETQYF. The whole variable domain, remainder taken from reference TRBV5-6 and TRBJ2-5, is DAGVTQSPTHLIKTRGQQVTLRCSPKSGHDTVSWYQQALGQGPQFIFQYYEEEERQRGNFPDRFSGHQFPNYSSELNVNALLLGDSALYLCASSPPSGRDQETQYFGPGTRLLVL.